Listed below are T cell receptor beta chains from one sample, sequenced in a study of T cell responses to AZD1222 COVID-19 vaccine. Measured with immunoSEQ multiplex PCR; TCRdb has only the in-frame clones, and not every one. The sample has about 120,000 clones; around 90% are singletons. This specimen was peripheral blood, taken 28 days after the second dose of the MenACWY control vaccine. The receptors come from an adult who received the MenACWY meningococcal vaccine as a control. Each CDR3 is given with its conserved first and last residue. The D gene is left open where the match is weak. Not every row has a clone size; where given, it reads once, few, many or a size class.

size	V	D	J	DNA	CDR3
-	TRBV5-1	TRBD1	TRBJ2-3	TGCGCCAGCAGCTTGAGGACAGGGGATAGCACAGATACGCAGTATTTT	CASSLRTGDSTDTQYF
-	TRBV6-5	TRBD1	TRBJ1-1	TGTGCCAGCAGGAAAGGGACAGGGGACGTCACTGAAGCTTTCTTT	CASRKGTGDVTEAFF
few	TRBV27	-	TRBJ1-1	TGTGCCAGCAGTTTTGAGGGAAGGACTGAAGCTTTCTTT	CASSFEGRTEAFF
-	TRBV28	-	TRBJ2-3	TGTGCCAGCAGTTTCGACAATCCCAGGGATACGCAGTATTTT	CASSFDNPRDTQYF
-	TRBV19	-	TRBJ2-4	TGTGCCAGTAGCATGCTAGCCAAAAACATTCAGTACTTC	CASSMLAKNIQYF
-	TRBV7-9	-	TRBJ1-6	TGTGCCAGCAGCTTAAGTACAGCACCCAATTCACCCCTCCACTTT	CASSLSTAPNSPLHF
-	TRBV28	-	TRBJ1-4	TGTGCCAGCAGTTTAAGGGCAGGGGTCGCCGCAACTAATGAAAAACTGTTTTTT	CASSLRAGVAATNEKLFF
-	TRBV11-2	-	TRBJ2-7	TGTGCCAGCAGCTTACCTCTCTCCTACGAGCAGTACTTC	CASSLPLSYEQYF
-	TRBV7-3	TRBD2	TRBJ2-3	TGTGCCAGCAGCTTAATAGGGCGGGAGGGCCCCTCCGCAGATACGCAGTATTTT	CASSLIGREGPSADTQYF
-	TRBV14	TRBD2	TRBJ2-5	TGTGCCAGCAGCCAAGAGCCCGCGCTAGCGGCGGCTGAGGGCCAGTACTTC	CASSQEPALAAAEGQYF
once	TRBV11-2	-	TRBJ2-1	TGTGCCAGCAGCCCTGCTTTCAATGAGCAGTTCTTC	CASSPAFNEQFF
few	TRBV4-1	-	TRBJ2-4	TGCGCCAGCAGCCAAGATCCGAGTGTTCGGGTTCAGTACTTC	CASSQDPSVRVQYF
-	TRBV29-1	-	TRBJ2-5	TGCAGCGTTCCGTTGGGTTGGGAGACCCAGTACTTC	CSVPLGWETQYF
-	TRBV3-1/TRBV3-2	-	TRBJ2-3	TGTGCCAGCAGCGCTACCACCAGGGTTAGCACAGATACGCAGTATTTT	CASSATTRVSTDTQYF
-	TRBV20-1	-	TRBJ2-5	TGCAGTGCTAGTCGGGGACAAGAGACCCAGTACTTC	CSASRGQETQYF
-	TRBV4-2	-	TRBJ1-5	TGTGCCAGCAGCCACTTAGGCGGGGAGGGGAATCAGCCCCAGCATTTT	CASSHLGGEGNQPQHF
-	TRBV6-5	-	TRBJ1-4	TGTGCCAGCAGAGGCAGGGTTTCGACTAATGAAAAACTGTTTTTT	CASRGRVSTNEKLFF
once	TRBV19	-	TRBJ2-4	TGTGCCAGTACCACTTCTCCGGGGGCAGGGACCAAAAACATTCAGTACTTC	CASTTSPGAGTKNIQYF
-	TRBV2	-	TRBJ1-1	TGTGCCAGCAGTGAATTAACAGGGAGGGAGGGTGAAGCTTTCTTT	CASSELTGREGEAFF
-	TRBV19	TRBD2	TRBJ2-1	TGTGCCAGTAGTCGACTAGCTACCTACAATGAGCAGTTCTTC	CASSRLATYNEQFF
-	TRBV28	TRBD2	TRBJ2-1	TGTGCCAGCAGTAGGGGACTTTTGGGACTAGCGGGAGACGATGAGCAGTTCTTC	CASSRGLLGLAGDDEQFF
once	TRBV2	TRBD1	TRBJ1-1	TGTGCCAGCAAAGTGGACAGGGGGCTGAACACTGAAGCTTTCTTT	CASKVDRGLNTEAFF
-	TRBV5-1	TRBD2	TRBJ2-5	TGCGCCAGCAGCTTAAGCGGGAGCCTAGGGGAGACCCAGTACTTC	CASSLSGSLGETQYF
-	TRBV30	-	TRBJ2-1	TGTGCCTGGAGTCCCAGGTACAATGAGCAGTTCTTC	CAWSPRYNEQFF
-	TRBV4-3	-	TRBJ1-2	TGCGCCAGCAGCCCTGACGTCAACTATGGCTACACCTTC	CASSPDVNYGYTF
once	TRBV5-1	-	TRBJ2-2	TGCGCCAGCAGCTTGAGTAACGCGAACACCGGGGAGCTGTTTTTT	CASSLSNANTGELFF
once	TRBV6-4	-	TRBJ2-7	TGTGCCAGTGACTTAGGGGTCCTGGGAGACTACGAGCAGTACTTC	CASDLGVLGDYEQYF
-	TRBV6-1	-	TRBJ2-2	TGTGCCAGCAGTGAGGGGACGGCGTCGGGGACCGGGGAGCTGTTTTTT	CASSEGTASGTGELFF
-	TRBV7-2	TRBD1	TRBJ1-3	TGTGCCAGCAGCCTACAGGGGGCAGCTGGAAACACCATATATTTT	CASSLQGAAGNTIYF
-	TRBV27	TRBD2	TRBJ2-1	TGTGCCAGCAGTTTGGCGGGGGGCGCAGGACTAAGCTACAATGAGCAGTTCTTC	CASSLAGGAGLSYNEQFF
-	TRBV28	TRBD2	TRBJ2-1	TGTGCCAGCCAGACCGGGACTAACTCCTACAATGAGCAGTTCTTC	CASQTGTNSYNEQFF
-	TRBV7-3	-	TRBJ2-3	TGTGCCAGCAGCTTATGGGGCAGGAAAATCACAGATACGCAGTATTTT	CASSLWGRKITDTQYF
-	TRBV25-1	-	TRBJ1-5	TGTGCCAGCAGTGATTGGACAGACAATCAGCCCCAGCATTTT	CASSDWTDNQPQHF
-	TRBV6-4	TRBD1	TRBJ2-1	TGTGCCAGCAGTGATCCCGACAGGGGCCCAAGGAATGAGCAGTTCTTC	CASSDPDRGPRNEQFF
-	TRBV5-4	-	TRBJ1-6	TGTGCCAGCAGCGTGGGGGGGGCCGGGCCCTCACCCCTCCACTTT	CASSVGGAGPSPLHF
-	TRBV2	-	TRBJ1-2	TGTGCCAGCAACTCGGCAGGCTACAATGGCTACACCTTC	CASNSAGYNGYTF
-	TRBV4-2	TRBD1	TRBJ2-7	TGTGCCAGCAGCCCCGGGGGACAGGGAGGGGGGTACGAGCAGTACTTC	CASSPGGQGGGYEQYF
-	TRBV28	-	TRBJ2-1	TGTGCCAGCAGCCGCAACTCCGGACGGGATTACAATGAGCAGTTCTTC	CASSRNSGRDYNEQFF
-	TRBV5-1	TRBD1	TRBJ1-1	TGCGCCAGCAGCTTGGTACAGGGGTTGGTTGAAGCTTTCTTT	CASSLVQGLVEAFF
-	TRBV27	-	TRBJ1-2	TGTGCCAGCAGTTACTCGGGGTCCCACTTAGTCAATTGGGGCTACACCTTC	CASSYSGSHLVNWGYTF
-	TRBV11-2	TRBD2	TRBJ2-7	TGTGCCAGCAGCCCGAGGGGCGGGGCGGGGGACTCTTACGAGCAGTACTTC	CASSPRGGAGDSYEQYF
once	TRBV24-1	TRBD2	TRBJ2-5	TGTGCCACCAGTTCAACCGGGACTAGTGATGAGACCCAGTACTTC	CATSSTGTSDETQYF
once	TRBV18	-	TRBJ2-1	TGTGCCAGCTCACCATCCCCGGATCCGAGCAATGAGCAGTTCTTC	CASSPSPDPSNEQFF
-	TRBV28	TRBD2	TRBJ2-7	TGTGCCAGCAGCGTATTCGAGACTAGCGGGAGCTCTGATGTCTACGAGCAGTACTTC	CASSVFETSGSSDVYEQYF
once	TRBV19	-	TRBJ1-5	TGTGCCAGTAGTACGCAGGCAAGAGGCAATCAGCCCCAGCATTTT	CASSTQARGNQPQHF
-	TRBV20-1	-	TRBJ2-3	TGCAGTGGCAGCACAGATACGCAGTATTTT	CSGSTDTQYF
-	TRBV27	TRBD1	TRBJ2-7	TGTGCCAGCAGCCCTAGGACAGGGGGGGCTTCCGAGCAGTACTTC	CASSPRTGGASEQYF
once	TRBV11-2	TRBD1	TRBJ1-4	TGTGCCAGCAGCTTAGGGACAGGGTTGGAAAAACTGTTTTTT	CASSLGTGLEKLFF
-	TRBV11-2	-	TRBJ2-3	TGTGCCAGCAGCTTTTTGGGGGGGGCTACAGATACGCAGTATTTT	CASSFLGGATDTQYF
-	TRBV6-5	TRBD1	TRBJ1-6	TGTGCCAGCAGTTACCGCCCCGGGGAGGGGGCCTCACCCCTCCACTTT	CASSYRPGEGASPLHF
-	TRBV6-4	-	TRBJ1-2	TGTGCCAGCAGTGAGAGGCAGGGAAGCTATGGCTACACCTTC	CASSERQGSYGYTF
-	TRBV5-1	-	TRBJ2-3	TGCGCCAGCAGCTTGGATGGGACACTAACAGATACGCAGTATTTT	CASSLDGTLTDTQYF
-	TRBV6-2/TRBV6-3	-	TRBJ2-1	TGTGCCAGCAGTTACCCTCAGTTCTCCTACAATGAGCAGTTCTTC	CASSYPQFSYNEQFF
-	TRBV4-2	TRBD2	TRBJ2-1	TGTGCCAGCAGCCAAGCGGGACTAGCGGGAGACAATGAGCAGTTCTTC	CASSQAGLAGDNEQFF
-	TRBV7-2	-	TRBJ2-3	TGTGCCAGCATCGATCGGAGGGGCACAGATACGCAGTATTTT	CASIDRRGTDTQYF
-	TRBV2	-	TRBJ1-4	TGTGCCAGCAGTGAAGTAGGGGGTACTAATGAAAAACTGTTTTTT	CASSEVGGTNEKLFF
-	TRBV25-1	-	TRBJ2-1	TGTGCCAGCAGTGAGGTAGGTAGGACATCCAATGAGCAGTTCTTC	CASSEVGRTSNEQFF
-	TRBV11-2	-	TRBJ2-7	TGTGCCAGCAGCTTATGGGAAGCCTACGAGCAGTACTTC	CASSLWEAYEQYF
-	TRBV13	-	TRBJ2-3	TGTGCCAGCAGCTTAGCGCTTACAGATACGCAGTATTTT	CASSLALTDTQYF
-	TRBV6-1	TRBD2	TRBJ2-3	TGTGCCAGCAGTGAAGAGTGGGCTAGCGGGAGGACAGATACGCAGTATTTT	CASSEEWASGRTDTQYF